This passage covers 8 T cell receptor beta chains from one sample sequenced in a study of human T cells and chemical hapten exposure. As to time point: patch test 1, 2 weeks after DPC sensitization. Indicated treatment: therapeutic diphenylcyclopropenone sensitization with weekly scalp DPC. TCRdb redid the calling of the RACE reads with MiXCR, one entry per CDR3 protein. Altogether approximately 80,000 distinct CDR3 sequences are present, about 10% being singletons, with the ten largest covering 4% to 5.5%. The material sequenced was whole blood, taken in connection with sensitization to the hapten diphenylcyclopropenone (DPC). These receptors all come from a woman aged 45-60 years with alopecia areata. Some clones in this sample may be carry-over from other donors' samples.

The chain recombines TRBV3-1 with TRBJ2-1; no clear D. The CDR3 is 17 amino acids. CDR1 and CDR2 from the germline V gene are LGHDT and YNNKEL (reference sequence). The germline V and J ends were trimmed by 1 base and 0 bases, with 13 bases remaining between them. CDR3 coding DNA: TGTGCCAGCAGCCAAGTAGGGCAGGCCAGCTCCTACAATGAGCAGTTCTTC. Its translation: CASSQVGQASSYNEQFF.

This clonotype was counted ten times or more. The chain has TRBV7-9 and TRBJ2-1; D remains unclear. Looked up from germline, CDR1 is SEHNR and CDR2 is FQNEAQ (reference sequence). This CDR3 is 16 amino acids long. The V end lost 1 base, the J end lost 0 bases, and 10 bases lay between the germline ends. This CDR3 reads CASSLEGRSSYNEQFF. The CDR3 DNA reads TGTGCCAGCAGCTTAGAGGGAAGGAGCTCCTACAATGAGCAGTTCTTC.

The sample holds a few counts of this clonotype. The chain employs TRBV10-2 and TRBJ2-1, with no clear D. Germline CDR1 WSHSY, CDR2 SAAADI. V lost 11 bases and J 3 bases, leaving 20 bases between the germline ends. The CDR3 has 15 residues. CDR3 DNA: TGCGCCCTAAGACCGGGCATGGGTAGCTACAATGAGCAGTTCTTC. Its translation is CALRPGMGSYNEQFF.

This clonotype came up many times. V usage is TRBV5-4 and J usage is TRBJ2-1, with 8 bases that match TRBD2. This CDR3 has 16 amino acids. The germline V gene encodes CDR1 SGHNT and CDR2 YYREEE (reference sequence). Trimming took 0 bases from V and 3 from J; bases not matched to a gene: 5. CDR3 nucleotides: TGTGCCAGCAGCTTGGTCGGTAGCGGGATCTACAATGAGCAGTTCTTC. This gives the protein CASSLVGSGIYNEQFF.

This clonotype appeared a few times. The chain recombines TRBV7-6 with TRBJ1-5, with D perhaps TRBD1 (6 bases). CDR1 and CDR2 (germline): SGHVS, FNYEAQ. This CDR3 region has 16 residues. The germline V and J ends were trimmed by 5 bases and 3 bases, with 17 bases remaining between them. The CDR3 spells CASSRFSTGSNQPQHF. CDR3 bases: TGTGCCAGCAGCCGCTTCTCGACAGGATCCAATCAGCCCCAGCATTTT.

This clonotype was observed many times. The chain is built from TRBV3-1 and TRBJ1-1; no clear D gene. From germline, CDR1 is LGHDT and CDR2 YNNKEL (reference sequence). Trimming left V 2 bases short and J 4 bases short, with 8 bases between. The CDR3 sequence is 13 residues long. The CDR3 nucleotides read TGTGCCAGCAGCCAAACTAAGGGCACTGAAGCTTTCTTT. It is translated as CASSQTKGTEAFF. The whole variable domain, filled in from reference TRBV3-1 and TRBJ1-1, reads DTAVSQTPKYLVTQMGNDKSIKCEQNLGHDTMYWYKQDSKKFLKIMFSYNNKELIINETVPNRFSPKSPDKAHLNLHINSLELGDSAVYFCASSQTKGTEAFFGQGTRLTVV.

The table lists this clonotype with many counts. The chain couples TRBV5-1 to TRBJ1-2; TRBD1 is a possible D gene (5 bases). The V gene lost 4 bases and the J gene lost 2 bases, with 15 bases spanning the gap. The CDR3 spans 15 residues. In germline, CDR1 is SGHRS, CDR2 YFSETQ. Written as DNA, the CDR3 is TGCGCCAGCAGCCCGTTCGGGGCGGCCAACTATGGCTACACCTTC. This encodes CASSPFGAANYGYTF.

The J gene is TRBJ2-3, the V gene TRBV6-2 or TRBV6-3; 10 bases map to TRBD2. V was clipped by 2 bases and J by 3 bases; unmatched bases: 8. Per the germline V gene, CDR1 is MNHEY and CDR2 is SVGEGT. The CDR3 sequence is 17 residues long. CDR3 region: CASSYGPAGGPTDTQYF. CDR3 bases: TGTGCCAGCAGTTACGGGCCAGCGGGGGGGCCGACAGATACGCAGTATTTT.